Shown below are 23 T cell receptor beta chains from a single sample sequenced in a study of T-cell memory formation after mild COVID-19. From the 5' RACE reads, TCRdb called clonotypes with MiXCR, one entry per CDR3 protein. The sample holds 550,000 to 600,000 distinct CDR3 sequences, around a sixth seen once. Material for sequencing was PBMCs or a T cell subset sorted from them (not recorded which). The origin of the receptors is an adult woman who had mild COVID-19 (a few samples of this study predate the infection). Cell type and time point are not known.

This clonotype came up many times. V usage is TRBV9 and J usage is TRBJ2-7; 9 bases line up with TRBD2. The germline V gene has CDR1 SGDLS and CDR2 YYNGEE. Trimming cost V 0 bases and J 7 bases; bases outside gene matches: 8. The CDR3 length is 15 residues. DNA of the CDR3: TGTGCCAGCAGCGTAGATGGTAGCGGGGGAAGGGAGCAGTACTTC. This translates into CASSVDGSGGREQYF.

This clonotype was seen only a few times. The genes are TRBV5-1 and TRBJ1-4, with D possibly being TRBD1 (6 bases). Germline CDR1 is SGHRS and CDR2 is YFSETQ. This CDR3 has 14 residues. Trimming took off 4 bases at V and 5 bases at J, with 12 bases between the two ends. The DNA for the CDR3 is TGCGCCAGCAGCAAGGACAGCACAAATGAAAAACTGTTTTTT. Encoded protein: CASSKDSTNEKLFF.

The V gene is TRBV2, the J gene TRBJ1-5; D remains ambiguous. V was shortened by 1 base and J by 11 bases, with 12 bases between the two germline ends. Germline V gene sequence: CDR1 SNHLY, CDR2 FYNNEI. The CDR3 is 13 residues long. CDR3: CASSEVPSGTQHF. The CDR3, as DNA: TGTGCCAGCAGTGAAGTGCCTTCGGGGACCCAGCATTTT.

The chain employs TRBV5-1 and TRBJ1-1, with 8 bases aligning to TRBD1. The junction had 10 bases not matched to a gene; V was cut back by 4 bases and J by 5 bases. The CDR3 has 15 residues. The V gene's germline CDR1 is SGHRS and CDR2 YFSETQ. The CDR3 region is CASSAEQGGFTEAFF. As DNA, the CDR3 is TGCGCCAGCAGCGCGGAACAGGGGGGATTTACTGAAGCTTTCTTT. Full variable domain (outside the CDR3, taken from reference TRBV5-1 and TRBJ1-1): KAGVTQTPRYLIKTRGQQVTLSCSPISGHRSVSWYQQTPGQGLQFLFEYFSETQRNKGNFPGRFSGRQFSNSRSEMNVSTLELGDSALYLCASSAEQGGFTEAFFGQGTRLTVV.

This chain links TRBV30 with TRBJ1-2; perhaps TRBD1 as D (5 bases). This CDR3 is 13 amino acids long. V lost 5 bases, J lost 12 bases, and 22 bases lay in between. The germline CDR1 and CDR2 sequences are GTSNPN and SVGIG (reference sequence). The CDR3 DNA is TGTGCCTGGGAGACCCCCGGGACCGACGGAAACACCTTC. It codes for CAWETPGTDGNTF.

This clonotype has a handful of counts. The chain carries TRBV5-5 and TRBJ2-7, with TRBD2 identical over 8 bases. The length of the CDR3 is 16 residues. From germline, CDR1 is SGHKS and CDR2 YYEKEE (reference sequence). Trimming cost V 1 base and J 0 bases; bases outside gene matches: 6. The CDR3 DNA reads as TGTGCCAGCAGCTTGAGAGGCGGGGGGAGCTCCTACGAGCAGTACTTC. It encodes CASSLRGGGSSYEQYF.

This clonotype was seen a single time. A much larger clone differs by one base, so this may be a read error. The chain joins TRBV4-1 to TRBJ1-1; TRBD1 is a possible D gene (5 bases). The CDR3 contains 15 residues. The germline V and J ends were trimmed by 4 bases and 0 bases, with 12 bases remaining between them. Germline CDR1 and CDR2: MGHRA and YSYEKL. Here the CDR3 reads CASSPGVTLNTEAFF. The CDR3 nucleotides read TGCGCCAGCAGCCCGGGGGTGACTCTGAACACTGAAGCTTTCTTT.

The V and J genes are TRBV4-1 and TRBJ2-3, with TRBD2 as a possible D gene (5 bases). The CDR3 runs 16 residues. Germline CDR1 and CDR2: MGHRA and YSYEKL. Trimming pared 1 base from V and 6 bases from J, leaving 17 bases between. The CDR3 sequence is CASSQGERSKRDTQYF. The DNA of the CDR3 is TGCGCCAGCAGCCAAGGAGAGCGGTCAAAACGGGATACGCAGTATTTT.

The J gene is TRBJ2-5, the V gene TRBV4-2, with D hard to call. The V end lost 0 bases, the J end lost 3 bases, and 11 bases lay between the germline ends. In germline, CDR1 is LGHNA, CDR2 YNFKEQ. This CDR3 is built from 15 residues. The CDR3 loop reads CASSQDYPSKETQYF. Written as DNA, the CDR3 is TGTGCCAGCAGCCAAGATTATCCAAGTAAAGAGACCCAGTACTTC.

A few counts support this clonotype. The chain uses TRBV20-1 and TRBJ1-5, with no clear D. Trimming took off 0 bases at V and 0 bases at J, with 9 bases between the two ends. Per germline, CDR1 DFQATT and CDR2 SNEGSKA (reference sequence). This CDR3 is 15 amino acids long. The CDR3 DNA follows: TGCAGTGCTAGAGACACCCAATATAGCAATCAGCCCCAGCATTTT. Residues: CSARDTQYSNQPQHF.

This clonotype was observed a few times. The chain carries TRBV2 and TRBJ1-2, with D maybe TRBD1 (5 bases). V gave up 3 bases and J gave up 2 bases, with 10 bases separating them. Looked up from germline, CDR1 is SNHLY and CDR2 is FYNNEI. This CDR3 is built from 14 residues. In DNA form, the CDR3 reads TGTGCCAGCAGTGACGAGGGGCGCAACTATGGCTACACCTTC. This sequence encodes CASSDEGRNYGYTF.

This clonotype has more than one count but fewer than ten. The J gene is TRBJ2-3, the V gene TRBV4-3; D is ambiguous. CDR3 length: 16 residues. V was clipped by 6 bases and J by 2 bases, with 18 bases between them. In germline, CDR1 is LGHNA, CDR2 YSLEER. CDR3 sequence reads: CASRKGISVYTDTQYF. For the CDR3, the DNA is TGCGCCAGCAGAAAAGGGATCAGCGTTTACACAGATACGCAGTATTTT.

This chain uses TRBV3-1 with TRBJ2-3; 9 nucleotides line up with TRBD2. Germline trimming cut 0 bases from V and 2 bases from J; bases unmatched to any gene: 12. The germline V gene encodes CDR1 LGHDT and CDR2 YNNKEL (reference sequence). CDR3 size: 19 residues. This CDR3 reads CASSQDHVGLAGNTDTQYF. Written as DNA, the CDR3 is TGTGCCAGCAGCCAAGATCATGTAGGGCTAGCGGGAAACACAGATACGCAGTATTTT.

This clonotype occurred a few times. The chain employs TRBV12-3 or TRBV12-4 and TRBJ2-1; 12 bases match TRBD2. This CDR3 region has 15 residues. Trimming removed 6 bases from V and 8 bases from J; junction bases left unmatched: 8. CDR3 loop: CASSTLAGGPHEQFF. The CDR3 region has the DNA TGTGCCAGCAGCACACTAGCGGGAGGTCCCCATGAGCAGTTCTTC.

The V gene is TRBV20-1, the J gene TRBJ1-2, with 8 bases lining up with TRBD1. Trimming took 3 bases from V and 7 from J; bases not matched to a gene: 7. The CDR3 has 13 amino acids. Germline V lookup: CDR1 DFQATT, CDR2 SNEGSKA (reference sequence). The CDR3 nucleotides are TGCAGTGCTAGCTCAGGGGGCGTGGGTGGCTACACCTTC. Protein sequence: CSASSGGVGGYTF.

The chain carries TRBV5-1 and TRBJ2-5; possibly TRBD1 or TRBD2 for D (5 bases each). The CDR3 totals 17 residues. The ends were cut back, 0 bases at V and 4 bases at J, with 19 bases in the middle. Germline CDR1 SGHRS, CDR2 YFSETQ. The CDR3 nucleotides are TGCGCCAGCAGCTTGGGGACGTACGGGACGAGCATAGAGACCCAGTACTTC. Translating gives CASSLGTYGTSIETQYF.

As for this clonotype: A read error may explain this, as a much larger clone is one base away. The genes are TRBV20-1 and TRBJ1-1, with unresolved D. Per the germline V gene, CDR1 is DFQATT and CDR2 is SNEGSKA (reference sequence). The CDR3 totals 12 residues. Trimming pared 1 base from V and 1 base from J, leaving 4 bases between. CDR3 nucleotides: TGCAGTGCTAGAGTCAAGAACACTGAAGCTTTCTTT. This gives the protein CSARVKNTEAFF.

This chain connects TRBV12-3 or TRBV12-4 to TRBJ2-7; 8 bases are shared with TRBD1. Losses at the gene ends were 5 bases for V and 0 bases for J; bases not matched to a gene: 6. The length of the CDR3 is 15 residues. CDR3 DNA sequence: TGTGCCAGCAGTATAGGACAGGGAAGCTCCTACGAGCAGTACTTC. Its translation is CASSIGQGSSYEQYF.

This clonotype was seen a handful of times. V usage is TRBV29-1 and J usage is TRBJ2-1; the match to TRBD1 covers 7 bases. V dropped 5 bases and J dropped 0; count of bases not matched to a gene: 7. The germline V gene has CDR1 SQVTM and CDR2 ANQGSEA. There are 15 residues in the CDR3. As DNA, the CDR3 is TGCAGCGTTCTTATCAGGGGGATCTCCTACAATGAGCAGTTCTTC. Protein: CSVLIRGISYNEQFF.

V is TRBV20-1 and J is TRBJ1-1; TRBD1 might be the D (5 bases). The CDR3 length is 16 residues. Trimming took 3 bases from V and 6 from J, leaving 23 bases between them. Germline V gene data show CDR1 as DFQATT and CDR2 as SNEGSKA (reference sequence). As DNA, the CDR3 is TGCAGTGCTAGGGCTCCGGGACGCTCATACGACGCTGAAGCTTTCTTT. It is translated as CSARAPGRSYDAEAFF.

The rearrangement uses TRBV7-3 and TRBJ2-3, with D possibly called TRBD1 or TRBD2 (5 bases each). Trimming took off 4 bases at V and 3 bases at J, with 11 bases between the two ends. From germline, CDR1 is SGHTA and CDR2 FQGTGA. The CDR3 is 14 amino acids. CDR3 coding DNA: TGTGCCAGCAGCTCCGGGACCGCAACAGATACGCAGTATTTT. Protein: CASSSGTATDTQYF.

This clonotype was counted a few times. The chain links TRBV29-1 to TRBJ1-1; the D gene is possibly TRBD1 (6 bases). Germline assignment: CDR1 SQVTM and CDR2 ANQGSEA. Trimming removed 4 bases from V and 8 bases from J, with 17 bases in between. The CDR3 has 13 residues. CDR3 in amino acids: CSVVPRVGGEAFF. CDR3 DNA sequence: TGCAGCGTTGTGCCCAGGGTGGGGGGCGAAGCTTTCTTT. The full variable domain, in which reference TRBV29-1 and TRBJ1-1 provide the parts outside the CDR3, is SAVISQKPSRDICQRGTSLTIQCQVDSQVTMMFWYRQQPGQSLTLIATANQGSEATYESGFVIDKFPISRPNLTFSTLTVSNMSPEDSSIYLCSVVPRVGGEAFFGQGTRLTVV.

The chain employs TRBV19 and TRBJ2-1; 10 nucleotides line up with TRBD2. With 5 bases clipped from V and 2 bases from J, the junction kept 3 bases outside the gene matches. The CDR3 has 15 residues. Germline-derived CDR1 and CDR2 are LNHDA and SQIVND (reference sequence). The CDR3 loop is CASSPSGRAYNEQFF. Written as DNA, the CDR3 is TGTGCCAGTAGTCCGAGCGGGAGGGCCTACAATGAGCAGTTCTTC. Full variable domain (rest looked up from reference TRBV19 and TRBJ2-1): DGGITQSPKYLFRKEGQNVTLSCEQNLNHDAMYWYRQDPGQGLRLIYYSQIVNDFQKGDIAEGYSVSREKKESFPLTVTSAQKNPTAFYLCASSPSGRAYNEQFFGPGTRLTVL.